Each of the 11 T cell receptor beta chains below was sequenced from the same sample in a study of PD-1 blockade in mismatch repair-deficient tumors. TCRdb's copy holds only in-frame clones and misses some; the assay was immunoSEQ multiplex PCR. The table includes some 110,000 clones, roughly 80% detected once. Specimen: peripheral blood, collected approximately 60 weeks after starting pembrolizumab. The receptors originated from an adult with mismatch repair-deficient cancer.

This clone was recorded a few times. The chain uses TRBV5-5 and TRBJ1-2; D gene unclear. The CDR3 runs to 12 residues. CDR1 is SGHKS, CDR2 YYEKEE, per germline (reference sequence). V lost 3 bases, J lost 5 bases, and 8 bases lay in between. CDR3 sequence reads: CASSSLVYGYTF. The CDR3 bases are TGTGCCAGCAGCTCGTTAGTATATGGCTACACCTTC.

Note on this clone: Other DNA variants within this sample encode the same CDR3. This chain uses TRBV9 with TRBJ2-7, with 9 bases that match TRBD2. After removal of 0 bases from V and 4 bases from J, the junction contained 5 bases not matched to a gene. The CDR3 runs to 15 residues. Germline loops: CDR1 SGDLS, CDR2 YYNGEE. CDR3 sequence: CASSVEGTSKYEQYF. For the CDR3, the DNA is TGTGCCAGCAGCGTAGAGGGGACTAGCAAGTACGAGCAGTACTTC.

The CDR3 loop reads CASSLSGTDTQYF. The CDR3 region has the DNA TGCGCCAGCAGCTTGAGCGGCACAGATACGCAGTATTTT. V usage is TRBV5-1 and J usage is TRBJ2-3; no definite D call. Looked up from germline, CDR1 is SGHRS and CDR2 is YFSETQ. The germline V and J ends were trimmed by 1 base and 1 base, with 4 bases remaining between them. This CDR3 is 13 amino acids long.

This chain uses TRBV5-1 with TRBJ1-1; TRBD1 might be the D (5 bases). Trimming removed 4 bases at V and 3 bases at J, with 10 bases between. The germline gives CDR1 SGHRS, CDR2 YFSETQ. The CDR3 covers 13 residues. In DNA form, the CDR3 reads TGCGCCAGCAGCCCGGGGGTGTACACTGAAGCTTTCTTT. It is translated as CASSPGVYTEAFF. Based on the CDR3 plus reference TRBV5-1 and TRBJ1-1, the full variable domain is KAGVTQTPRYLIKTRGQQVTLSCSPISGHRSVSWYQQTPGQGLQFLFEYFSETQRNKGNFPGRFSGRQFSNSRSEMNVSTLELGDSALYLCASSPGVYTEAFFGQGTRLTVV.

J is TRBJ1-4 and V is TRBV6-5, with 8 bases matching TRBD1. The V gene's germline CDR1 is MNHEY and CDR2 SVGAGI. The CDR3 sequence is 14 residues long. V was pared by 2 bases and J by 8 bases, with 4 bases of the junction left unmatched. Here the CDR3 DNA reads TGTGCCAGCAGTTACATGGGACAGGAAGAAAAACTGTTTTTT. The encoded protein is CASSYMGQEEKLFF.

CDR3: CASSLEPQGGYEQYF. The CDR3 coding sequence is TGTGCCAGCAGCTTAGAACCACAGGGGGGGTACGAGCAGTACTTC. This chain joins TRBV7-2 and TRBJ2-7; possibly TRBD1 for D (8 bases). The germline gives CDR1 SGHTA, CDR2 FQGNSA. The CDR3 sequence is 15 residues long. The V end lost 1 base, the J end lost 4 bases, and 14 bases lay between the germline ends. Full variable domain (missing parts from reference TRBV7-2 and TRBJ2-7): GAGVSQSPSNKVTEKGKDVELRCDPISGHTALYWYRQSLGQGLEFLIYFQGNSAPDKSGLPSDRFSAERTGGSVSTLTIQRTQQEDSAVYLCASSLEPQGGYEQYFGPGTRLTVT.

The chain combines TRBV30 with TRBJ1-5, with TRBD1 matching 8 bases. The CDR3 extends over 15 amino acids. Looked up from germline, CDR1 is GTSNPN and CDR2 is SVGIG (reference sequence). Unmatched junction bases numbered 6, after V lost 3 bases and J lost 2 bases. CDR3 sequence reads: CAWRSTGVGNQPQHF. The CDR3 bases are TGTGCCTGGAGGTCGACAGGGGTGGGCAATCAGCCCCAGCATTTT.

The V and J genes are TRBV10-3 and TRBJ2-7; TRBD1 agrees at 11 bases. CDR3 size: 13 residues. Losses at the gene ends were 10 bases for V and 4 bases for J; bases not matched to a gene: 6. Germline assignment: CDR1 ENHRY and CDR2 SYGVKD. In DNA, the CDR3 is TGTGCCACCTTGGGACAGGGGGAGTACGAGCAGTACTTC. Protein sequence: CATLGQGEYEQYF.

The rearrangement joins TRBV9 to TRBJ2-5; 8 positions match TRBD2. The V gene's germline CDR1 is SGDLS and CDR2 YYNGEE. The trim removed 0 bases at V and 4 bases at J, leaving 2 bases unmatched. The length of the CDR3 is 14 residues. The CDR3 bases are TGTGCCAGCAGCGTAGCGGGACTAGTAGAGACCCAGTACTTC. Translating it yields CASSVAGLVETQYF. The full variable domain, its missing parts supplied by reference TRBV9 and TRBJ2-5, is DSGVTQTPKHLITATGQRVTLRCSPRSGDLSVYWYQQSLDQGLQFLIQYYNGEERAKGNILERFSAQQFPDLHSELNLSSLELGDSALYFCASSVAGLVETQYFGPGTRLLVL.

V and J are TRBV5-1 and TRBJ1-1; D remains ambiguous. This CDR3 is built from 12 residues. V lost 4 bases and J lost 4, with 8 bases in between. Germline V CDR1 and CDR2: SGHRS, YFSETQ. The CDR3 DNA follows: TGCGCCAGCAGCCCCGGTAGCACTGAAGCTTTCTTT. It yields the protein CASSPGSTEAFF.

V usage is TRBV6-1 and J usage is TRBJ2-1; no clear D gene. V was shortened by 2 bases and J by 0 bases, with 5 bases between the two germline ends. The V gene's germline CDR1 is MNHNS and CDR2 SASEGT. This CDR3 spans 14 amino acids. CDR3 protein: CASSEQSSYNEQFF. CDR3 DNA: TGTGCCAGCAGTGAACAGAGCTCCTACAATGAGCAGTTCTTC.